This T cell receptor (beta chain) derives from a study of T-cell reconstitution after alpha-beta-depleted transplantation in children. CDR3 length: 13 residues. It was with unique molecular identifiers that the TCRbeta library was prepared. TCRdb re-derived calls from the PCR reads in MiXCR, one entry per CDR3 protein. The table lists more than 450,000 distinct CDR3 sequences, about 16% of them singletons. In its sample, this clonotype was seen a few times. Sequenced material: PBMCs from the stem cell graft donor, taken from the stem cell graft. This rearrangement joins TRBV21-1 to TRBJ1-2. TRBV21-1 is annotated as a pseudogene. This clonotype was sampled from a human donor who donated a stem cell graft to a child with acute lymphoblastic leukemia. The CDR3 is CASSQIDGYGYTF. CDR3 bases: TGTGCCAGCAGCCAGATCGATGGCTATGGCTACACCTTC.